This TCR beta chain was sequenced for a study of blood T cell repertoires in COVID-19. The repertoire was sequenced with immunoSEQ multiplex PCR; TCRdb's copy has only in-frame clones and lacks some. The top ten clones hold 2.2% of a sample with 310,000 or so clones, 90% to 95% of them seen once. V dropped 3 bases and J dropped 3; count of bases not matched to a gene: 8. Germline-derived CDR1 and CDR2 are LGHNA and YNFKEQ. CDR3 size: 16 residues. This clonotype originated in a woman aged 30 to 39 with COVID-19, enrolled during active disease. The V gene is TRBV4-2, the J gene TRBJ2-7, with 10 bases lining up with TRBD2. Source material: peripheral blood. For the CDR3, the DNA is TGTGCCAGCAGCCAGGATCTAGCGGGAGAGGTCTACGAGCAGTACTTC. Its protein product is CASSQDLAGEVYEQYF.